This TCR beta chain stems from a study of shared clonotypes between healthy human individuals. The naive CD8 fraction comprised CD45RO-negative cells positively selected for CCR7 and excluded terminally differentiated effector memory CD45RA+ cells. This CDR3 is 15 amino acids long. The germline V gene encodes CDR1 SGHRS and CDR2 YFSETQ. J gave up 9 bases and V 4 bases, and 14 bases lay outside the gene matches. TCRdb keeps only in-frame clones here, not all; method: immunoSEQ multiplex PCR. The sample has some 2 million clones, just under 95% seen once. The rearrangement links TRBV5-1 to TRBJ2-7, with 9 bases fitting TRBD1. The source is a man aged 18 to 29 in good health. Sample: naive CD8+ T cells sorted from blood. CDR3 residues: CASSTSGTGLEGQYF. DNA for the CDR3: TGCGCCAGCAGCACCTCCGGGACAGGGCTGGAAGGGCAGTACTTC.